Listed below are T cell receptor beta chains from one sample, sequenced in a study of blood T cell repertoires in COVID-19. Sequencing used immunoSEQ multiplex PCR; TCRdb keeps in-frame clones, though not all of them. The repertoire consists of some 200,000 clones, with approximately 78% occurring once and the leading ten covering around 9.3%. Sequencing was done on a sample of peripheral blood. Receptors originate from a woman of 80 years or more with acute or convalescent COVID-19. Both conserved end residues are part of each CDR3. The D gene is left open where the match is weak. Clone size, where shown, is once, few, many, or a class for clones that have expanded.

d_call,v_call,clone_size,j_call,cdr3_aa,cdr3_nt
.,TRBV27,.,TRBJ2-7,CASSSRGSYEQYF,TGTGCCAGCAGTTCCAGGGGAAGCTACGAGCAGTACTTC
TRBD2,TRBV7-2,.,TRBJ2-7,CASSPLAGGPRNYEQYF,TGTGCCAGCAGCCCGTTAGCGGGGGGCCCGCGAAACTACGAGCAGTACTTC
TRBD1,TRBV28,.,TRBJ1-6,CASRQGTYNSPLHF,TGTGCCAGCAGACAGGGGACCTATAATTCACCCCTCCACTTT
TRBD2,TRBV6-1,.,TRBJ2-7,CASSEQGGRGYEQYF,TGTGCCAGCAGTGAACAGGGAGGGAGAGGTTACGAGCAGTACTTC
TRBD1,TRBV7-9,few,TRBJ2-7,CASSPDRGPYYEQYF,TGTGCCAGCAGCCCTGACAGGGGGCCTTACTACGAGCAGTACTTC
TRBD1,TRBV3-1/TRBV3-2,.,TRBJ1-5,CASSQGQGSNQPQHF,TGTGCCAGCAGCCAAGGACAGGGTTCCAATCAGCCCCAGCATTTT
.,TRBV18,.,TRBJ2-5,CASSRRDETQYF,TGTGCCAGCTCCCGTCGGGATGAGACCCAGTACTTC
TRBD1,TRBV7-2,few,TRBJ2-7,CASRSTGALYEQYF,TGTGCCAGCAGGTCGACAGGGGCCCTTTACGAGCAGTACTTC
.,TRBV4-2,.,TRBJ2-4,CASSQEIVPVHQYF,TGTGCCAGCAGCCAAGAAATAGTCCCCGTCCATCAGTACTTC
TRBD2,TRBV11-3,.,TRBJ2-7,CASSRGTSGTGGEQYF,TGTGCCAGCAGCCGCGGGACTAGCGGGACCGGGGGCGAGCAGTACTTC
.,TRBV19,.,TRBJ1-5,CASSIVRGGSNQPQHF,TGTGCCAGTAGTATAGTTAGGGGTGGGAGCAATCAGCCCCAGCATTTT
TRBD2,TRBV11-2,.,TRBJ2-1,CASSPSPGTSGVSDEQFF,TGTGCCAGCAGCCCATCCCCAGGGACTAGCGGGGTCTCCGATGAGCAGTTCTTC
TRBD2,TRBV3-1/TRBV3-2,.,TRBJ2-3,CASSPALQSGGFSTDTQYF,TGTGCCAGCAGCCCCGCCCTCCAGAGCGGGGGGTTTAGTACAGATACGCAGTATTTT
.,TRBV30,once,TRBJ2-5,CAWSGWRNGQETQYF,TGTGCCTGGAGTGGGTGGCGGAACGGACAAGAGACCCAGTACTTC
.,TRBV4-2,.,TRBJ1-6,CASSATTRDNSPLHF,TGTGCCAGCAGCGCAACGACGAGGGATAATTCACCCCTCCACTTT
TRBD1,TRBV6-6,.,TRBJ1-2,CASSYSTGGGSDGYTF,TGTGCCAGCAGTTACTCGACAGGGGGCGGTTCGGATGGCTACACCTTC